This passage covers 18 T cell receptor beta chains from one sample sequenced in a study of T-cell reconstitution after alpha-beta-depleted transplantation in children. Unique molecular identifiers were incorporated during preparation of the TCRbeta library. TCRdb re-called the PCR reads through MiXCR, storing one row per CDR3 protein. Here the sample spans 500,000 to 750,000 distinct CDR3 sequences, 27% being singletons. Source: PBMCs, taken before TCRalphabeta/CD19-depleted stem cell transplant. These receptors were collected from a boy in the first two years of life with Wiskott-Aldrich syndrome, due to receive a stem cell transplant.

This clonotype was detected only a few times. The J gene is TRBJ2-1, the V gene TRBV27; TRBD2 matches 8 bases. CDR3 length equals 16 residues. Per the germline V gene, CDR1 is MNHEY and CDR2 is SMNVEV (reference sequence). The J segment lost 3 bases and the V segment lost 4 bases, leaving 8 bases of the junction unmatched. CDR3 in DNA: TGTGCCAGCAGTTCTATAGGGACTAGTATCTACAATGAGCAGTTCTTC. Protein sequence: CASSSIGTSIYNEQFF.

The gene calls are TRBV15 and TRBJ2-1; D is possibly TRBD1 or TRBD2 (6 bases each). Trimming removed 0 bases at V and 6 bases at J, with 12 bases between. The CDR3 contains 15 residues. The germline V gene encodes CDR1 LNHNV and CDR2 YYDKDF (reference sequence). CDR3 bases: TGTGCCACCAGCAGAGATTTCGGGGGCATCAATGAGCAGTTCTTC. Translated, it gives CATSRDFGGINEQFF.

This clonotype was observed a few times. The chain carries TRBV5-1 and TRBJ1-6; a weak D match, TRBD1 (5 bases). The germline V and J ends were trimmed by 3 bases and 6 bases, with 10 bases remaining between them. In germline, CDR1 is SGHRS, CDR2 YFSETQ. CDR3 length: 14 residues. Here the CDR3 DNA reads TGCGCCAGCAGCTCCCCCGGGGGTAATTCACCCCTCCACTTT. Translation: CASSSPGGNSPLHF.

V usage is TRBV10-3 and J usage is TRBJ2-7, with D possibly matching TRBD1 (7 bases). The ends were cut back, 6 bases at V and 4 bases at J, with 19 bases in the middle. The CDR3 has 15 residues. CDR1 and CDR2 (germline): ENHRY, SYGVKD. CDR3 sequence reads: CAIRGDREAQYEQYF. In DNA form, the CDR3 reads TGTGCCATCAGGGGAGACAGGGAGGCTCAATACGAGCAGTACTTC.

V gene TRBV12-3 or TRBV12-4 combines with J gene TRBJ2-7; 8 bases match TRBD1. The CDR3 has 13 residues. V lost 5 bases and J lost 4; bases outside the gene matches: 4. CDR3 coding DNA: TGTGCCAGCAGTGCGACAGGGGCGTACGAGCAGTACTTC. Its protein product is CASSATGAYEQYF.

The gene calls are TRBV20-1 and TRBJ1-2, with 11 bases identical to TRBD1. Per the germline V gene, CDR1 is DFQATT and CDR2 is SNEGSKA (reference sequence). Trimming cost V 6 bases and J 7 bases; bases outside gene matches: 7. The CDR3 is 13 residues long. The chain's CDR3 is CSAWTGGTGGYTF. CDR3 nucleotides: TGCAGTGCCTGGACAGGGGGCACGGGTGGCTACACCTTC.

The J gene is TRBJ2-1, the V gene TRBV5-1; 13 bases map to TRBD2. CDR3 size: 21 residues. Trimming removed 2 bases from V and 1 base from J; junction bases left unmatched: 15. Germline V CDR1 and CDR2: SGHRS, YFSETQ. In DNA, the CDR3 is TGCGCCAGCAGCTTCCGGACTAGCGGGAGAGGATTACAATTGTCCTACAATGAGCAGTTCTTC. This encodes CASSFRTSGRGLQLSYNEQFF.

The CDR3 bases are TGTGCCAGCAGTGCCCCAGCCTCCTACAATGAGCAGTTCTTC. Translating it yields CASSAPASYNEQFF. This chain links TRBV6-4 with TRBJ2-1; D gene ambiguous. The CDR3 spans 14 residues. Germline values: CDR1 MRHNA, CDR2 SNTAGT. The germline V and J ends were trimmed by 4 bases and 0 bases, with 7 bases remaining between them.

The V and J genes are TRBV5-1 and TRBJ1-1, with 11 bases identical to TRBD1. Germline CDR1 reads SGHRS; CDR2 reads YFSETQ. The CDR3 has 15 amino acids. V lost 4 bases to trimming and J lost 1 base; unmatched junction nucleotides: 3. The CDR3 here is CASSGQGAGNTEAFF. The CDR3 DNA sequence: TGCGCCAGCAGCGGACAGGGGGCAGGGAACACTGAAGCTTTCTTT.

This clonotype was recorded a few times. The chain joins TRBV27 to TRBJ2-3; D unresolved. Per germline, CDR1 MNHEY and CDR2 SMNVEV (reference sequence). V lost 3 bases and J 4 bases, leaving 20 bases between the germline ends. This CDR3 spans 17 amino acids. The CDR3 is CASSFGSQPRFADTQYF. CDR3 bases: TGTGCCAGCAGTTTCGGCTCACAGCCCAGGTTTGCAGATACGCAGTATTTT.

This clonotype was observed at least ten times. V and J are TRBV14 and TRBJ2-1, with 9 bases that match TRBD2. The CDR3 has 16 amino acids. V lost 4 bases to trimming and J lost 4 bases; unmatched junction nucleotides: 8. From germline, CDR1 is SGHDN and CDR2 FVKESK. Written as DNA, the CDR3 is TGTGCCAGCAGCCTAGATACTAGCGGGTTTTACAATGAGCAGTTCTTC. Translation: CASSLDTSGFYNEQFF.

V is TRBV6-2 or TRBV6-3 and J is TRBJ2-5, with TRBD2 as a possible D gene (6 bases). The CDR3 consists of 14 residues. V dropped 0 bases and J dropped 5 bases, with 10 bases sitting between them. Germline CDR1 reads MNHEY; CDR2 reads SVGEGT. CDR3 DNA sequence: TGTGCCAGCAGTTACTCGGAAGGGAGGGAGACCCAGTACTTC. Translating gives CASSYSEGRETQYF.

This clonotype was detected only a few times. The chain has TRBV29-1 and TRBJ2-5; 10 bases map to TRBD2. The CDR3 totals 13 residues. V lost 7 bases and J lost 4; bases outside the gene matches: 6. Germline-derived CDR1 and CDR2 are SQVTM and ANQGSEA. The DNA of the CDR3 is TGCAGCGGAGAATCTAGCGGGAGAGAGACCCAGTACTTC. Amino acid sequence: CSGESSGRETQYF.

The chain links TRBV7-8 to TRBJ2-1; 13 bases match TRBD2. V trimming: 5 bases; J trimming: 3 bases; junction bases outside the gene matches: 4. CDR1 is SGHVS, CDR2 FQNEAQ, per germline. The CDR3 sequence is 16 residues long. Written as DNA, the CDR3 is TGTGCCAGCAGCACAGGGACTAGCGGGAACTACAATGAGCAGTTCTTC. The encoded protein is CASSTGTSGNYNEQFF.

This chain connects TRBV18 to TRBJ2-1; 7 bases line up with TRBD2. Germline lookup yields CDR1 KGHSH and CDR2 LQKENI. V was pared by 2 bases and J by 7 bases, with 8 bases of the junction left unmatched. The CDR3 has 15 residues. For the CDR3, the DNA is TGTGCCAGCTCACCAGCCGCGTTGGGGGGGAATGAGCAGTTCTTC. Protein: CASSPAALGGNEQFF.

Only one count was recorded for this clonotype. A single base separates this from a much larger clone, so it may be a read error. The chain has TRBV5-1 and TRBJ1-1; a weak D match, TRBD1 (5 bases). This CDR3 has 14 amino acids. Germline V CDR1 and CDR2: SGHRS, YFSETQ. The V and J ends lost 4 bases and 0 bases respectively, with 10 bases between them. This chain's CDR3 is CASSLGHVNTEAFF. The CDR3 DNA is TGCGCCAGCAGCCTCGGACACGTGAACACTGAAGCTTTCTTT.

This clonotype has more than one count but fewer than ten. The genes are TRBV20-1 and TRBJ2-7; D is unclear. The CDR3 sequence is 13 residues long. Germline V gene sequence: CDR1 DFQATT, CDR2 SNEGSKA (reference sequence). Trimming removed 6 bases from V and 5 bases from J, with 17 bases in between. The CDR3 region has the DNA TGCAGTGCACCCTTGACGGGCACCGACGAGCAGTACTTC. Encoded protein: CSAPLTGTDEQYF.

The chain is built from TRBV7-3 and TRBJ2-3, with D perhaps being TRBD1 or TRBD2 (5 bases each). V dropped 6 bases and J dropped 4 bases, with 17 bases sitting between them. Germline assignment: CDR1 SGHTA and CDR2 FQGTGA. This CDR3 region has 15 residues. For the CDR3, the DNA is TGTGCCAGCAGACCAGGGATCCCCGGGGCAGATACGCAGTATTTT. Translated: CASRPGIPGADTQYF.